This TCR beta chain derives from a study of identical twins. TCRdb re-derived calls from the 5' RACE reads in MiXCR, one entry per CDR3 protein. The sample holds approximately 600,000 distinct CDR3 sequences, around a tenth seen once. The sample holds many counts of this clonotype. Its antigen is still unknown. The study, taken as a whole, reports: Beta out-of-frame twin sharing showed a weaker excess.

This sample was shared with a second study, whose subject was yellow fever vaccine responses in identical twins.

The receptor was derived from a woman aged 18-29 years in good health. The specimen sequenced was PBMCs.

The CDR3 loop is CASSGAGTFGETQYF. The DNA of the CDR3 is TGTGCCAGCAGCGGAGCGGGGACATTCGGGGAGACCCAGTACTTC. The chain joins TRBV9 to TRBJ2-5, with D tentatively TRBD2 (7 bases). The CDR3 covers 15 residues. Germline V gene lookup returns CDR1 SGDLS and CDR2 YYNGEE. Trimming removed 3 bases from V and 5 bases from J, with 17 bases in between.